A selection of T cell receptor beta chains follows, all from one sample in a study of blood T cell repertoires in COVID-19. Method: immunoSEQ multiplex PCR; TCRdb's copy keeps in-frame clones and lacks some. The sample yields 200,000 to 250,000 clones, under 95% seen once. The sequenced sample was peripheral blood. Receptors originate from a man aged 30 to 45 with acute or convalescent COVID-19. Each CDR3 is given with its conserved first and last residue. Fields, in order: V gene, J gene, D gene, clone size, CDR3 protein, CDR3 DNA. A D gene is named only where the DNA matches it firmly. Size values are once, few and many counts, or a class for expanded clones, and some rows have none.

V: TRBV6-5
J: TRBJ2-3
D: TRBD2
size: .
CDR3: CASKLTSGSGDTQYF
DNA: TGTGCCAGCAAGTTGACTAGCGGGAGCGGAGATACGCAGTATTTT

V: TRBV28
J: TRBJ1-1
D: .
size: .
CDR3: CASSSVINRDRSGTEAFF
DNA: TGTGCCAGCAGTTCAGTAATTAACAGGGACCGGAGTGGCACTGAAGCTTTCTTT

V: TRBV7-2
J: TRBJ2-7
D: TRBD2
size: .
CDR3: CASSLGSGRVLFGEQYF
DNA: TGTGCCAGCAGCTTAGGGTCGGGGAGGGTGCTGTTCGGCGAGCAGTACTTC

V: TRBV6-2/TRBV6-3
J: TRBJ2-1
D: .
size: .
CDR3: CASSYLQANSYNEQFF
DNA: TGTGCCAGCAGTTACCTCCAGGCCAACTCCTACAATGAGCAGTTCTTC

V: TRBV27
J: TRBJ2-1
D: .
size: .
CDR3: CASISFGGSKYNEQFF
DNA: TGTGCCAGCATAAGTTTTGGAGGTTCGAAATACAATGAGCAGTTCTTC

V: TRBV4-1
J: TRBJ1-1
D: TRBD1
size: .
CDR3: CASSQDMRTGRTEAFF
DNA: TGCGCCAGCAGCCAAGATATGCGGACAGGGCGGACTGAAGCTTTCTTT

V: TRBV19
J: TRBJ2-3
D: TRBD2
size: once
CDR3: CASNHFGAGEDTQYF
DNA: TGTGCCAGTAACCACTTCGGTGCGGGAGAGGATACGCAGTATTTT

V: TRBV11-2
J: TRBJ2-5
D: TRBD1
size: .
CDR3: CASSSLGRGREGETQYF
DNA: TGTGCCAGCAGCTCCTTGGGCAGGGGGCGTGAGGGGGAGACCCAGTACTTC

V: TRBV11-2
J: TRBJ1-2
D: TRBD1
size: .
CDR3: CASSLGYRGPIVHGYTF
DNA: TGTGCCAGCAGCTTAGGGTACAGGGGCCCGATCGTTCATGGCTACACCTTC

V: TRBV6-1
J: TRBJ2-7
D: TRBD1
size: .
CDR3: CASSEYGQGSYEQYF
DNA: TGTGCCAGCAGTGAATATGGACAGGGATCCTACGAGCAGTACTTC

V: TRBV6-1
J: TRBJ2-7
D: TRBD2
size: once
CDR3: CASSERGGYEQYF
DNA: TGTGCCAGCAGTGAGCGGGGGGGGTACGAGCAGTACTTC

V: TRBV5-1
J: TRBJ1-1
D: .
size: .
CDR3: CASSLGRVGTEAFF
DNA: TGCGCCAGCAGCTTGGGCAGGGTGGGCACTGAAGCTTTCTTT

V: TRBV18
J: TRBJ2-3
D: .
size: .
CDR3: CASSPPLARSVGDTQYF
DNA: TGTGCCAGCTCACCACCCCTAGCGAGGTCTGTTGGGGATACGCAGTATTTT

V: TRBV5-4
J: TRBJ1-2
D: .
size: .
CDR3: CASSLVELGYTF
DNA: TGTGCCAGCAGCTTGGTGGAGCTTGGCTACACCTTC

V: TRBV7-2
J: TRBJ2-7
D: .
size: .
CDR3: CASSLGLDYEQYF
DNA: TGTGCCAGCAGCTTAGGACTCGACTACGAGCAGTACTTC

V: TRBV5-1
J: TRBJ2-1
D: .
size: .
CDR3: CASSSVGELSYNEQFF
DNA: TGCGCCAGCAGCTCGGTAGGGGAACTCTCCTACAATGAGCAGTTCTTC

V: TRBV5-6
J: TRBJ2-2
D: TRBD1
size: .
CDR3: CASSLEQGPGELFF
DNA: TGTGCCAGCAGCTTGGAACAGGGGCCCGGGGAGCTGTTTTTT

V: TRBV5-6
J: TRBJ2-3
D: .
size: .
CDR3: CASSLRGSTDTQYF
DNA: TGTGCCAGCAGCTTACGGGGGTCCACAGATACGCAGTATTTT

V: TRBV28
J: TRBJ2-7
D: TRBD2
size: .
CDR3: CASSFGGAAQGEQYF
DNA: TGTGCCAGCAGTTTCGGGGGGGCCGCGCAGGGCGAGCAGTACTTC

V: TRBV2
J: TRBJ2-7
D: .
size: .
CDR3: CASYGASKSSDEQYF
DNA: TGTGCCAGCTATGGTGCTAGCAAATCAAGCGACGAGCAGTACTTC

V: TRBV7-2
J: TRBJ1-5
D: .
size: .
CDR3: CASSLGWQGIEPQHF
DNA: TGTGCCAGCAGCTTAGGATGGCAGGGCATTGAGCCCCAGCATTTT

V: TRBV11-3
J: TRBJ2-3
D: TRBD2
size: .
CDR3: CASSLRGRADTQYF
DNA: TGTGCCAGCAGCTTACGCGGGAGGGCAGATACGCAGTATTTT

V: TRBV19
J: TRBJ1-4
D: .
size: .
CDR3: CASSNARGGEKLFF
DNA: TGTGCCAGTAGTAATGCAAGGGGCGGTGAAAAACTGTTTTTT

V: TRBV5-1
J: TRBJ2-3
D: .
size: .
CDR3: CASSPARGGTDTQYF
DNA: TGCGCCAGCAGCCCGGCGCGGGGTGGGACAGATACGCAGTATTTT

V: TRBV6-1
J: TRBJ2-7
D: TRBD2
size: .
CDR3: CASSELGPGTSGRAYEQYF
DNA: TGTGCCAGCAGTGAATTGGGACCCGGGACTAGCGGGAGGGCCTACGAGCAGTACTTC

V: TRBV3-1/TRBV3-2
J: TRBJ2-3
D: .
size: once
CDR3: CASSPQQWLTDTQYF
DNA: TGTGCCAGCAGCCCACAACAGTGGCTCACAGATACGCAGTATTTT

V: TRBV5-1
J: TRBJ2-7
D: TRBD1
size: .
CDR3: CASSSGQVTSYEQYF
DNA: TGCGCCAGCAGCTCCGGACAGGTAACCTCCTACGAGCAGTACTTC

V: TRBV28
J: TRBJ1-2
D: .
size: .
CDR3: CASSSLRNGVVTDGYTF
DNA: TGTGCCAGCAGTTCCCTCCGCAACGGGGTTGTAACGGATGGCTACACCTTC